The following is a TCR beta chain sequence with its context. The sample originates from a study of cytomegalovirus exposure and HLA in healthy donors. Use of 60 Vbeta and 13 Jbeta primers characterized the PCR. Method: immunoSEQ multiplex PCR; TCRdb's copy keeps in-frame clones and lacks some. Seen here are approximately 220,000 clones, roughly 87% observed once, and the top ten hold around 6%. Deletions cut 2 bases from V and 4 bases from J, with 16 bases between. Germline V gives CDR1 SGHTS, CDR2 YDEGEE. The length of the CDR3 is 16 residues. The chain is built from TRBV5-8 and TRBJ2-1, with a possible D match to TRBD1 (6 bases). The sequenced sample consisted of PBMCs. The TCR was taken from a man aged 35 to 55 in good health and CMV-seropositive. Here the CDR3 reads CASSFGRQDGYNEQFF. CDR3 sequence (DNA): TGTGCCAGCAGCTTTGGTCGACAGGATGGATACAATGAGCAGTTCTTC.